What follows is one TCR beta chain and its context. Its antigen is not known. This record belongs to a study of T cell responses to AZD1222 COVID-19 vaccine. General study findings and limits: Dominant at 160-218 and 743-854, vaccine-associated CD4 TCRs also spanned spike. Nearly half of the spike-specific TCRs reportedly recognize variant regions that carry no mutations. Repertoires were obtained solely post-peak T cell response.

Method: immunoSEQ multiplex PCR; TCRdb's copy keeps in-frame clones and lacks some. Of about 110,000 clones in the sample, nearly 90% are singletons; the top ten hold 10% to 15%. The input for sequencing was peripheral blood, taken on day 0 of MenACWY control vaccination. This TCR was recovered from an adult in good health.

CDR3 nucleotides: TGTGCCAGCAGCTTCTATGGAGGGGAGACCCAGTACTTC. It encodes CASSFYGGETQYF. The chain recombines TRBV5-4 with TRBJ2-5; TRBD2 might be the D (6 bases). The CDR3 length is 13 residues. In germline, CDR1 is SGHNT, CDR2 YYREEE (reference sequence). V lost 2 bases, J lost 5 bases, and 10 bases lay in between.